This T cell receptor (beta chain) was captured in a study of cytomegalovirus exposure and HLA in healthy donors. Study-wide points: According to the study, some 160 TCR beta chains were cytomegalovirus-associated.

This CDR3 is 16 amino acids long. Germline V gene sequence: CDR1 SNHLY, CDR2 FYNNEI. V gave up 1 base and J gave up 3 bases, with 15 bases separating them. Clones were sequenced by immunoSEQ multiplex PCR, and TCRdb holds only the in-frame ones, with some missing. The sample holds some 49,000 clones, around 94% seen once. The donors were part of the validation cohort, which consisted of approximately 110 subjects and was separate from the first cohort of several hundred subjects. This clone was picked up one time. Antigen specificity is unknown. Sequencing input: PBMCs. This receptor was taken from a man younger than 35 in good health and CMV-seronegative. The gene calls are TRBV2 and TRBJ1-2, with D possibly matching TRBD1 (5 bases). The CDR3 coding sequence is TGTGCCAGCAGTGAAGAAGCGGGGCGTTTGGACTATGGCTACACCTTC. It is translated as CASSEEAGRLDYGYTF. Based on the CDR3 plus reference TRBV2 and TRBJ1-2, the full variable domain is EPEVTQTPSHQVTQMGQEVILRCVPISNHLYFYWYRQILGQKVEFLVSFYNNEISEKSEIFDDQFSVERPDGSNFTLKIRSTKLEDSAMYFCASSEEAGRLDYGYTFGSGTRLTVV.